This T cell receptor (beta chain) was identified during a study of circulating CD8 cells and anti-PD-1 response in melanoma. Trimming left V 5 bases short and J 4 bases short, with 17 bases between. From germline, CDR1 is LNHDA and CDR2 SQIVND (reference sequence). The CDR3 spans 15 residues. Each library started from roughly 15 ng of total RNA using the QIAseq Immune Repertoire TCR panel. TCRdb itself ran the reads through MiXCR, one entry per CDR3 protein. The table lists more than 150 distinct CDR3 sequences, around 9.3% of them singletons. Sorting of live CD3+CD8+TCRalphabeta+ cells by PD-1 and/or TIGIT gave four subsets. This clonotype rates as medium-sized. Its specificity is not known. General study points: Published repertoire comparisons used only baseline and M1 samples from a small cohort with few responders. Replicates were generally not done for experiments. Clonotype sharing was highest between DPOS and TIGIT subsets. Tumor reactivity was tested by peptide assays on expanded sorted subsets.

The TCR sequence derives from a human donor with melanoma. The sample here was CD8+ T cells from PBMCs, taken at baseline or after one month of anti-PD-1 therapy (not recorded which). J is TRBJ1-1 and V is TRBV19; weak D call: TRBD1 (6 bases). This chain's CDR3 is CASSSGGGFGTEAFF. The CDR3 bases are TGTGCCAGTAGTTCGGGGGGCGGTTTTGGCACTGAAGCTTTCTTT. The full variable domain, rest sourced from reference TRBV19 and TRBJ1-1, is DGGITQSPKYLFRKEGQNVTLSCEQNLNHDAMYWYRQDPGQGLRLIYYSQIVNDFQKGDIAEGYSVSREKKESFPLTVTSAQKNPTAFYLCASSSGGGFGTEAFFGQGTRLTVV.